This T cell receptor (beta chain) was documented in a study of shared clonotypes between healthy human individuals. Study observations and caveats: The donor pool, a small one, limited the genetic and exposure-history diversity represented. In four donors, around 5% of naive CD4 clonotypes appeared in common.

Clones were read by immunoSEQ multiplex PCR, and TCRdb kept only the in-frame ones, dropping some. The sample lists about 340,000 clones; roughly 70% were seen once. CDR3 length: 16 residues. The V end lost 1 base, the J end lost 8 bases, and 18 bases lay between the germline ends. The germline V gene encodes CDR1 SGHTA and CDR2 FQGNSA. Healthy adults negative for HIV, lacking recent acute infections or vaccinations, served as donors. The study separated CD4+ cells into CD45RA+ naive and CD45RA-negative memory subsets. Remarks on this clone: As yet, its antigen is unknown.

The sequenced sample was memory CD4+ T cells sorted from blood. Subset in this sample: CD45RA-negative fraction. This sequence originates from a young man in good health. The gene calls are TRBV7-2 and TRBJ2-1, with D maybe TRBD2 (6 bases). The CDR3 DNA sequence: TGTGCCAGCAGCTTAGTTTCTTCTCGGCGGAGGGATGAGCAGTTCTTC. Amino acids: CASSLVSSRRRDEQFF.